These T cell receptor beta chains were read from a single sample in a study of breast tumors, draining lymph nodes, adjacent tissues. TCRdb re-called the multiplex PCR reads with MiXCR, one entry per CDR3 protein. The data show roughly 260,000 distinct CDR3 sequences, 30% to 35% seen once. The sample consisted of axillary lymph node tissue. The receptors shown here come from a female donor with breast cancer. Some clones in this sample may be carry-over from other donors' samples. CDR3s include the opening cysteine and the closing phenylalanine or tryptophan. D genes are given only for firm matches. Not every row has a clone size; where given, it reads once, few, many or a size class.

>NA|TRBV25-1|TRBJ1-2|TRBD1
CASREFGQGAGGYTF
TGTGCCAGCAGGGAATTTGGACAGGGAGCGGGTGGCTACACCTTC
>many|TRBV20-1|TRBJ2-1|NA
CSARDYGGPYNEQFF
TGCAGTGCTAGAGATTATGGAGGGCCCTACAATGAGCAGTTCTTC
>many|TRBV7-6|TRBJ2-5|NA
CASSPVQETQYF
TGTGCCAGCAGCCCCGTTCAAGAGACCCAGTACTTC
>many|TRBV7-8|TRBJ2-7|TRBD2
CASSFPRGDEQYF
TGTGCCAGCAGCTTCCCCCGGGGGGACGAGCAGTACTTC
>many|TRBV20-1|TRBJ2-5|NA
CSARHPGRETQYF
TGCAGTGCTAGGCACCCAGGGCGGGAGACCCAGTACTTC
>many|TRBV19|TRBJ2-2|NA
CASSMSWSGPGELFF
TGTGCCAGTAGTATGAGTTGGTCGGGACCCGGGGAGCTGTTTTTT
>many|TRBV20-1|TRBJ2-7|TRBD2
CSAGLFSGIGYEQYF
TGCAGTGCTGGCCTTTTTAGCGGGATTGGCTACGAGCAGTACTTC
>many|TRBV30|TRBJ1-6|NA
CAWSGGDLASSPLHF
TGTGCCTGGAGCGGGGGAGATTTGGCGAGTTCACCCCTCCACTTT
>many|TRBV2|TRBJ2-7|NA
CASSELSLPARGEQYF
TGTGCCAGCAGTGAATTATCCTTACCTGCCCGGGGCGAGCAGTACTTC
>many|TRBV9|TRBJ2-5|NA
CASSVAGETQYF
TGTGCCAGCAGCGTAGCAGGAGAGACCCAGTACTTC